The 32 T cell receptor beta chains below were found in one sample sequenced in a study of T cells after yellow fever vaccination. From the 5' RACE reads, TCRdb called clonotypes with MiXCR, one entry per CDR3 protein. The sample includes 300,000 or so distinct CDR3 sequences, 7% to 9% of them seen just once. The source was PBMCs, collected around 45 days after the first yellow fever vaccination. The receptors were sampled from a man younger than 35 who received the YFV17D yellow fever vaccine.

This rearrangement joins TRBV5-4 to TRBJ2-1; the D gene could be TRBD1 or TRBD2 (5 bases each). This CDR3 spans 16 amino acids. CDR1 and CDR2 (germline): SGHNT, YYREEE (reference sequence). Trimming removed 0 bases from V and 2 bases from J, with 12 bases in between. CDR3 sequence (DNA): TGTGCCAGCAGCTTGGGTACTACGGGACCCTACAATGAGCAGTTCTTC. It is translated as CASSLGTTGPYNEQFF.

J is TRBJ1-4 and V is TRBV27, with a weak D call TRBD1 (5 bases). This CDR3 is built from 16 residues. V lost 8 bases, J lost 7 bases, and 23 bases lay in between. Germline CDR1 is MNHEY and CDR2 is SMNVEV (reference sequence). CDR3 sequence reads: CASQSWNQGVREKLFF. The DNA for the CDR3 is TGTGCCAGCCAGTCGTGGAACCAGGGTGTACGTGAAAAACTGTTTTTT. The full variable domain, its missing parts supplied by reference TRBV27 and TRBJ1-4, is EAQVTQNPRYLITVTGKKLTVTCSQNMNHEYMSWYRQDPGLGLRQIYYSMNVEVTDKGDVPEGYKVSRKEKRNFPLILESPSPNQTSLYFCASQSWNQGVREKLFFGSGTQLSVL.

In its sample, this clonotype was seen a few times. This sequence joins TRBV4-2 and TRBJ2-3, with 11 bases aligning to TRBD2. This CDR3 contains 17 residues. The germline gives CDR1 LGHNA, CDR2 YNFKEQ. V trimming: 2 bases; J trimming: 3 bases; junction bases outside the gene matches: 7. CDR3 sequence: CASSQLLAGGFTDTQYF. The CDR3 coding sequence is TGTGCCAGCAGCCAACTCCTAGCGGGGGGCTTTACAGATACGCAGTATTTT.

The V gene is TRBV27, the J gene TRBJ2-1; 12 positions match TRBD2. This CDR3 spans 14 amino acids. V lost 2 bases to trimming and J lost 10 bases; unmatched junction nucleotides: 3. The germline V gene has CDR1 MNHEY and CDR2 SMNVEV (reference sequence). In nucleotides, the CDR3 is TGTGCCAGCAGTTTAAGGCTAGCGGGGGGGGAGCAGTTCTTC. Its translation is CASSLRLAGGEQFF.

The chain uses TRBV5-4 and TRBJ2-5; D ambiguous. The germline V gene has CDR1 SGHNT and CDR2 YYREEE (reference sequence). This CDR3 region has 13 residues. Deletions cut 4 bases from V and 2 bases from J, with 9 bases between. The CDR3 DNA reads TGTGCCAGCAGCCCATGGAAGCAAGAGACCCAGTACTTC. It encodes CASSPWKQETQYF.

This clonotype has a handful of counts. The chain uses TRBV4-3 and TRBJ2-5; the match to TRBD1 covers 7 bases. The CDR3 has 13 amino acids. Germline V gene lookup returns CDR1 LGHNA and CDR2 YSLEER. V was clipped by 6 bases and J by 3 bases; unmatched bases: 4. Written as DNA, the CDR3 is TGCGCCAGCAGAGAAGACAGGGAAGAGACCCAGTACTTC. Its translation: CASREDREETQYF.

The chain couples TRBV7-2 to TRBJ1-5, with a weak D call TRBD1 (5 bases). Per the germline V gene, CDR1 is SGHTA and CDR2 is FQGNSA. V dropped 6 bases and J dropped 3 bases, with 9 bases sitting between them. The length of the CDR3 is 13 residues. CDR3 bases: TGTGCCAGCAGTACAGGAATCAATCAGCCCCAGCATTTT. Its translation: CASSTGINQPQHF.

CDR3 amino acids: CAWSRGRVDTGELFF. DNA of the CDR3: TGTGCCTGGAGTAGGGGTAGGGTCGACACCGGGGAGCTGTTTTTT. The rearrangement uses TRBV30 and TRBJ2-2; a possible D gene is TRBD1 (5 bases). The CDR3 is 15 amino acids. The germline V gene has CDR1 GTSNPN and CDR2 SVGIG (reference sequence). Trimming pared 2 bases from V and 3 bases from J, leaving 13 bases between.

The chain is built from TRBV7-2 and TRBJ2-1, with a weak D call TRBD2 (6 bases). Trimming cost V 3 bases and J 4 bases, with 13 bases left between them. This CDR3 spans 15 amino acids. The germline gives CDR1 SGHTA, CDR2 FQGNSA. In DNA, the CDR3 is TGTGCCAGCAGCTTTCGGGGGACGGCTTACAATGAGCAGTTCTTC. Translating gives CASSFRGTAYNEQFF.

The J gene is TRBJ2-1, the V gene TRBV28; the match to TRBD2 covers 10 bases. The junction had 17 bases not matched to a gene; V was cut back by 3 bases and J by 0 bases. Looked up from germline, CDR1 is MDHEN and CDR2 is SYDVKM. The CDR3 loop spans 21 amino acids. The CDR3 sequence is CASSFPTRLAGEKSSYNEQFF. In DNA form, the CDR3 reads TGTGCCAGCAGTTTCCCCACCCGGCTAGCGGGGGAAAAGAGCTCCTACAATGAGCAGTTCTTC.

This clonotype has just a few counts. V gene TRBV20-1 combines with J gene TRBJ1-6, with TRBD1 as a possible D gene (5 bases). This CDR3 is 11 amino acids long. Germline assignment: CDR1 DFQATT and CDR2 SNEGSKA (reference sequence). V was pared by 6 bases and J by 10 bases, with 10 bases between. CDR3 sequence reads: CSARKGSPLHF. Here the CDR3 DNA reads TGCAGTGCGAGGAAGGGGTCACCCCTCCACTTT.

This clonotype has just a few counts. This chain joins TRBV11-2 and TRBJ2-1; weak D call: TRBD2 (5 bases). CDR1 and CDR2 from the germline V gene are SGHAT and FQNNGV. The CDR3 is made up of 12 amino acids. Trimming stripped 1 base from V and 8 bases from J, with 6 bases between. As DNA, the CDR3 is TGTGCCAGCAGCTTAGTGGAGGATGAGCAGTTCTTC. Translated, it gives CASSLVEDEQFF.

This clonotype came up a few times. The gene calls are TRBV9 and TRBJ2-7; 7 nucleotides align to TRBD1. The germline V gene encodes CDR1 SGDLS and CDR2 YYNGEE. V lost 2 bases, J lost 7 bases, and 9 bases stayed unmatched. This CDR3 is built from 14 residues. The DNA for the CDR3 is TGTGCCAGCAGCGTCGGGACAGCTTTACTAGAGCAGTACTTC. Translating gives CASSVGTALLEQYF.

This clonotype has a handful of counts. Compared with germline, one end of the junction differs, possibly owing to a read error. This chain connects TRBV7-8 to TRBJ2-7; D call uncertain. CDR1 and CDR2 (germline): SGHVS, FQNEAQ. The CDR3 spans 11 residues. The chain's CDR3 is CASRLLGSLSF. CDR3 nucleotide sequence: TGTGCCAGCAGACTATTGGGTTCCCTCTCTTTC.

The genes are TRBV6-5 and TRBJ2-1, with TRBD2 matching 7 bases. CDR3 length: 15 residues. The trim removed 0 bases at V and 7 bases at J, leaving 6 bases unmatched. CDR1 and CDR2 (germline): MNHEY, SVGAGI. Here the CDR3 reads CASSYSSVGGNEQFF. The CDR3 nucleotides read TGTGCCAGCAGTTACTCGTCCGTGGGAGGGAATGAGCAGTTCTTC.

Ten or more counts support this clonotype. The CDR3 nucleotides are TGTGCCATCAGTGAGGGACAGAACACCGGGGAGCTGTTTTTT. Protein product: CAISEGQNTGELFF. The J gene is TRBJ2-2, the V gene TRBV10-3, with D possibly matching TRBD1 (5 bases). The CDR3 is made up of 14 amino acids. Trimming pared 2 bases from V and 1 base from J, leaving 5 bases between. Germline V gene lookup returns CDR1 ENHRY and CDR2 SYGVKD.

This clonotype was seen more than once but under ten times. This chain links TRBV6-2 or TRBV6-3 with TRBJ2-7, with D possibly matching TRBD2 (5 bases). The CDR3 spans 16 residues. The V gene lost 2 bases and the J gene lost 3 bases, with 17 bases spanning the gap. Germline V gene sequence: CDR1 MNHEY, CDR2 SVGEGT. The CDR3 loop is CASSYHSSWYGYEQYV. For the CDR3, the DNA is TGTGCCAGCAGTTACCACTCTAGCTGGTACGGCTACGAGCAGTACGTC.

The rearrangement uses TRBV4-1 and TRBJ2-3; the match to TRBD1 covers 7 bases. This CDR3 comprises 14 residues. The V and J ends lost 5 bases and 2 bases, in that order; junction bases with no gene match: 4. The V gene's germline CDR1 is MGHRA and CDR2 YSYEKL. CDR3: CASSYRGDTDTQYF. DNA for the CDR3: TGCGCCAGCAGCTACAGGGGAGACACAGATACGCAGTATTTT.

This clonotype occurred a few times. The V and J genes are TRBV5-1 and TRBJ2-2; no clear D. The ends were cut back, 0 bases at V and 4 bases at J, with 10 bases in the middle. CDR3 length equals 15 residues. Looked up from germline, CDR1 is SGHRS and CDR2 is YFSETQ. This chain's CDR3 is CASSLDGLSTGELFF. In DNA form, the CDR3 reads TGCGCCAGCAGCTTGGACGGGCTGAGCACCGGGGAGCTGTTTTTT.

This clonotype was found a few times. The genes are TRBV6-2 or TRBV6-3 and TRBJ1-6; D might be TRBD1 (5 bases). Germline CDR1 reads MNHEY; CDR2 reads SVGEGT. This CDR3 comprises 14 residues. The V gene lost 0 bases and the J gene lost 6 bases, with 6 bases spanning the gap. For the CDR3, the DNA is TGTGCCAGCAGTTACTCGAGGGGTAATTCACCCCTCCACTTT. Protein product: CASSYSRGNSPLHF.

Only a few counts were recorded for this clonotype. The CDR3 protein is CSARVPGAQNQPQHF. DNA for the CDR3: TGCAGTGCTAGAGTACCTGGAGCCCAAAATCAGCCCCAGCATTTT. The chain combines TRBV20-1 with TRBJ1-5; no reliable D call. Germline CDR1 and CDR2: DFQATT and SNEGSKA (reference sequence). Deletions cut 1 base from V and 4 bases from J, with 14 bases between. The CDR3 runs to 15 residues.

This clonotype was recorded a few times. V usage is TRBV5-1 and J usage is TRBJ1-1; 11 bases match TRBD1. Losses at the gene ends were 0 bases for V and 4 bases for J; bases not matched to a gene: 11. The CDR3 runs to 18 residues. Germline-derived CDR1 and CDR2 are SGHRS and YFSETQ. CDR3 region: CASSLVGRTGGSVTEAFF. DNA for the CDR3: TGCGCCAGCAGCTTGGTCGGACGGACAGGGGGCTCAGTCACTGAAGCTTTCTTT.

This clonotype was counted only a few times. This sequence joins TRBV15 and TRBJ2-4; D could derive from TRBD1 or TRBD2 (5 bases each). CDR3 length equals 15 residues. CDR1 is LNHNV and CDR2 is YYDKDF in the germline V gene (reference sequence). V lost 8 bases and J 0 bases, leaving 14 bases between the germline ends. The CDR3 protein is CATPGAAVAKNIQYF. For the CDR3, the DNA is TGTGCCACCCCCGGGGCGGCAGTAGCCAAAAACATTCAGTACTTC. Filled out from reference TRBV15 and TRBJ2-4, the complete variable domain reads DAMVIQNPRYQVTQFGKPVTLSCSQTLNHNVMYWYQQKSSQAPKLLFHYYDKDFNNEADTPDNFQSRRPNTSFCFLDIRSPGLGDTAMYLCATPGAAVAKNIQYFGAGTRLSVL.

This chain connects TRBV19 to TRBJ1-2; tentative D call: TRBD1 (6 bases). The CDR3 loop spans 14 amino acids. CDR1 and CDR2 (germline): LNHDA, SQIVND (reference sequence). Trimming removed 3 bases at V and 1 base at J, with 9 bases between. The CDR3 DNA reads TGTGCCAGTAGTATCGGGACAAGTAACTATGGCTACACCTTC. Translating it yields CASSIGTSNYGYTF.

This clonotype has a handful of counts. V and J are TRBV28 and TRBJ2-5; unclear D gene. CDR1 and CDR2 from the germline V gene are MDHEN and SYDVKM. This CDR3 has 17 amino acids. V was cut by 3 bases and J by 1 base, with 18 bases left in between. CDR3 in DNA: TGTGCCAGCAGTTTCTTCCCATCCAGCTATTTCCAAGAGACCCAGTACTTC. Residues: CASSFFPSSYFQETQYF.

The chain links TRBV7-9 to TRBJ2-7; D gene ambiguous. V was pared by 2 bases and J by 3 bases, with 11 bases between. CDR1 is SEHNR, CDR2 FQNEAQ, per germline (reference sequence). CDR3 length equals 14 residues. The CDR3 spells CASSLSTRSYEQYF. The CDR3 DNA reads as TGTGCCAGCAGCTTATCGACAAGGAGCTACGAGCAGTACTTC.

This sequence joins TRBV3-1 and TRBJ2-1; 9 bases line up with TRBD2. This CDR3 contains 17 residues. The V gene's germline CDR1 is LGHDT and CDR2 YNNKEL (reference sequence). Unmatched junction bases numbered 13, after V lost 6 bases and J lost 4 bases. Here the CDR3 reads CASRGYAGGQLYNEQFF. The CDR3 bases are TGTGCCAGCAGGGGTTATGCGGGGGGGCAACTGTACAATGAGCAGTTCTTC.

CDR3 sequence (DNA): TGTGCCAGCAGTTGGGGTGTTTATGGGGCCAACGTCCTGACTTTC. Its translation: CASSWGVYGANVLTF. This rearrangement joins TRBV27 to TRBJ2-6; D gene ambiguous. Trimming took 4 bases from V and 3 from J, leaving 10 bases between them. The CDR3 has 15 residues. From germline, CDR1 is MNHEY and CDR2 SMNVEV (reference sequence).

This clonotype was seen more than once but under ten times. J is TRBJ2-4 and V is TRBV20-1, with D possibly being TRBD1 or TRBD2 (5 bases each). Trimming took off 2 bases at V and 7 bases at J, with 12 bases between the two ends. The CDR3 is 13 amino acids. Germline V lookup: CDR1 DFQATT, CDR2 SNEGSKA (reference sequence). The CDR3 DNA is TGCAGTGCTAGACTTCCAGGGACGAACATTCAGTACTTC. Translation: CSARLPGTNIQYF.

The chain has TRBV5-5 and TRBJ2-7; D might be TRBD1 or TRBD2, each matching 5 bases. The CDR3 consists of 15 residues. V lost 1 base and J 0 bases, leaving 11 bases between the germline ends. Germline V CDR1 and CDR2: SGHKS, YYEKEE (reference sequence). Here the CDR3 reads CASSLRDRSSYEQYF. Written as DNA, the CDR3 is TGTGCCAGCAGCTTGAGGGACCGGAGCTCCTACGAGCAGTACTTC.

The chain links TRBV7-2 to TRBJ2-3; the D gene is possibly TRBD2 (5 bases). The germline V gene encodes CDR1 SGHTA and CDR2 FQGNSA. Trimming shortened V by 5 bases and J by 2 bases, and 14 bases separated the two germline ends. This CDR3 is 15 amino acids long. The CDR3 sequence: CASSQRPGLTDTQYF. CDR3 in DNA: TGTGCCAGCAGCCAAAGACCCGGACTCACAGATACGCAGTATTTT.

This clonotype occurred a few times. V is TRBV3-1 and J is TRBJ1-1; TRBD1 agrees at 9 bases. Germline CDR1 is LGHDT and CDR2 is YNNKEL (reference sequence). The CDR3 runs to 13 residues. The V and J ends lost 5 bases and 5 bases, in that order; junction bases with no gene match: 3. CDR3 nucleotides: TGTGCCAGCAGCAACAGGGGGCTGACTGAAGCTTTCTTT. It yields the protein CASSNRGLTEAFF. The variable domain in full, with the rest retrieved from reference TRBV3-1 and TRBJ1-1, is DTAVSQTPKYLVTQMGNDKSIKCEQNLGHDTMYWYKQDSKKFLKIMFSYNNKELIINETVPNRFSPKSPDKAHLNLHINSLELGDSAVYFCASSNRGLTEAFFGQGTRLTVV.